This T cell receptor (beta chain) was sequenced during a study of shared clonotypes between healthy human individuals. Trimming removed 2 bases at V and 4 bases at J, with 3 bases between. The CDR3 length is 12 residues. Per the germline V gene, CDR1 is MDHEN and CDR2 is SYDVKM. A word on this clone: The antigen remains undetermined. This sample also contains other DNA sequences that code for the same CDR3.

CD8 cells regarded as naive lacked CD45RO, were positively chosen for CCR7, and omitted terminally differentiated effector memory CD45RA+ cells. Clones were read by immunoSEQ multiplex PCR, and TCRdb kept only the in-frame ones, dropping some. Among hundreds of thousands of clones listed, roughly 95% were seen once. Study outcomes and limitations: Genetic and exposure-history diversity was limited by the small donor number.

This receptor was obtained from a young woman in good health. Sample: naive CD8+ T cells sorted from blood. This sequence joins TRBV28 and TRBJ2-1; D remains unclear. CDR3 amino acids: CASSLRYNEQFF. In DNA, the CDR3 is TGTGCCAGCAGTTTACGGTACAATGAGCAGTTCTTC.